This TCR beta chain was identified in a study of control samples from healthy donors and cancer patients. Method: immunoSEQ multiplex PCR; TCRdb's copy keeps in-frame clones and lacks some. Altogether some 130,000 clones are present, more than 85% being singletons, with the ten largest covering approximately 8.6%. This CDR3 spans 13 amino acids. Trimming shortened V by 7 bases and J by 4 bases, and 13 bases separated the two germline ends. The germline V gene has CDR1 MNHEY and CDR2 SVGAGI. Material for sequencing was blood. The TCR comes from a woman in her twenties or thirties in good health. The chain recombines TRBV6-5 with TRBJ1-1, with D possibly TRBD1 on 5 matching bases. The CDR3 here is CASITGGGTEAFF. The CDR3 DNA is TGTGCCAGCATCACGGGGGGGGGCACTGAAGCTTTCTTT.